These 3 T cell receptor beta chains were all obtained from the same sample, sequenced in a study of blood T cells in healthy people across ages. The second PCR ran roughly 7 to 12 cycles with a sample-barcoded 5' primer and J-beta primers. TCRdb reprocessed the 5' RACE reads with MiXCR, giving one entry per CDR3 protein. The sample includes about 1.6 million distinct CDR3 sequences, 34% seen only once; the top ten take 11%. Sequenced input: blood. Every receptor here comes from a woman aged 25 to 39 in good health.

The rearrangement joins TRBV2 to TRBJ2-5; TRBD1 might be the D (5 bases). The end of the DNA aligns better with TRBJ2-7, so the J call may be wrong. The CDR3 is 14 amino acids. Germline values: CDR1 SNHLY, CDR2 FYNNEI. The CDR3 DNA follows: TGTGCCAGCAACGAGTTTTGGGGCGCCTACGAGCAGTACTTC. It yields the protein CASNEFWGAYEQYF.

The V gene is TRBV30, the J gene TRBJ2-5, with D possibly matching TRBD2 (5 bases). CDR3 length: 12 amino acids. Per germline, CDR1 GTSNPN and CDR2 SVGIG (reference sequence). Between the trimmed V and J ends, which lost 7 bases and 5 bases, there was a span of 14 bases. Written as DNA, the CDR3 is TGTGCCTCGCGAACCTGGAGGGAGACCCAGTACTTC. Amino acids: CASRTWRETQYF.

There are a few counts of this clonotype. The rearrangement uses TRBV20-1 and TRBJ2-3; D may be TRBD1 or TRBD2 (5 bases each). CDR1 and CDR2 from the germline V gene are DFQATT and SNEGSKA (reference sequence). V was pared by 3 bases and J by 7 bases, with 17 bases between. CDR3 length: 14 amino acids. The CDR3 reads CSASSPGARHTQYF. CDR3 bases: TGCAGTGCTAGCTCCCCCGGGGCGCGCCATACGCAGTATTTT.